This T cell receptor (beta chain) came from a study of post-analysis software for immune sequencing data. Study overall: The study covered relapsing-remitting, secondary progressive and progressive-relapsing courses of multiple sclerosis. Study outcomes and limitations: Batch-matched samples strongly co-clustered by F measure. The five TRBV segments detected at higher frequency in patients than in controls included TRBV5-6, TRBV5-1 and TRBV20-1. Versus controls, multiple sclerosis patients showed significantly lower diversity (normalized Chao1).

The authors incorporated unique molecular identifiers into the TCR beta cDNA libraries. When about 1 to 11 million T cells were used, they gave some 520,000 cDNA molecules. TCRdb recomputed calls from the PCR reads with MiXCR, one row per CDR3 protein. Counted here are a few hundred thousand distinct CDR3 sequences, approximately 34% occurring once; the ten biggest clones make up around 5.2%. Worth noting for this clonotype: Its antigen is not known.

The CDR3 covers 16 residues. Trimming removed 4 bases from V and 2 bases from J; junction bases left unmatched: 11. Germline values: CDR1 DFQATT, CDR2 SNEGSKA (reference sequence). Sequenced material: blood. The sequence was obtained from a girl aged 10 to 17 with multiple sclerosis. The chain employs TRBV20-1 and TRBJ2-7, with TRBD2 matching over 10 bases. The DNA of the CDR3 is TGCAGTGCTAATGCTCATTTACTAGCGGGAACCTACGAGCAGTACTTC. Translating it yields CSANAHLLAGTYEQYF.